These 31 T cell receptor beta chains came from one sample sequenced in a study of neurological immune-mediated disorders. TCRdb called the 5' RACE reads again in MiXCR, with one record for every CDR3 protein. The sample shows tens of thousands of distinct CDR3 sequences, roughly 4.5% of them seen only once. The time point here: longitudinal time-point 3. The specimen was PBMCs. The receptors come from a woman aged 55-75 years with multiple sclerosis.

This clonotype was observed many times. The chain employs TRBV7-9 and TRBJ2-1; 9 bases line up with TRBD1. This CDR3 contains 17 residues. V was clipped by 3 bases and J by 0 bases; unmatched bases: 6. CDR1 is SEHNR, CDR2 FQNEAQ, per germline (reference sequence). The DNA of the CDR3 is TGTGCCAGCAGCTTCGACAGGGGGATAAGCTCCTACAATGAGCAGTTCTTC. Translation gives CASSFDRGISSYNEQFF.

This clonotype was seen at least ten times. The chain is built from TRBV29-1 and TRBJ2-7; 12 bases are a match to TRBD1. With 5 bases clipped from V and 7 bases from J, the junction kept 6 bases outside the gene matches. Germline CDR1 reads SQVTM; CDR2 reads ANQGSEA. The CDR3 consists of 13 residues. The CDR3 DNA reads TGCAGCGTTCCGGGACAGGGGGCCGTAGAGCAGTACTTC. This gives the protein CSVPGQGAVEQYF.

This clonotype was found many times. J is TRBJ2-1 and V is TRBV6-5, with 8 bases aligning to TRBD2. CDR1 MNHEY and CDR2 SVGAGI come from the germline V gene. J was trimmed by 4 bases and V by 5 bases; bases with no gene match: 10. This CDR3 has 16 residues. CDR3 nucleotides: TGTGCCAGCAGTCCACGCGGGAGCGGGGGATACAATGAGCAGTTCTTC. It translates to CASSPRGSGGYNEQFF.

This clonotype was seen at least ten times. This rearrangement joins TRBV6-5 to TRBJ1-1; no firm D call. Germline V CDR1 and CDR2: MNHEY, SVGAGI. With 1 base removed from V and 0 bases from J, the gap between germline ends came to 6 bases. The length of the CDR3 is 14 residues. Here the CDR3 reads CASSYFHLNTEAFF. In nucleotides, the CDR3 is TGTGCCAGCAGTTACTTCCATTTGAACACTGAAGCTTTCTTT.

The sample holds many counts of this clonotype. CDR3 coding DNA: TGTGCCAGCAGCCGCAGGGAAGGACCCAATCAGCCCCAGCATTTT. This translates into CASSRREGPNQPQHF. This chain joins TRBV11-2 and TRBJ1-5; D perhaps matches TRBD1 (5 bases). In germline, CDR1 is SGHAT, CDR2 FQNNGV. The CDR3 is 15 residues long. The germline V and J ends were trimmed by 5 bases and 3 bases, with 14 bases remaining between them.

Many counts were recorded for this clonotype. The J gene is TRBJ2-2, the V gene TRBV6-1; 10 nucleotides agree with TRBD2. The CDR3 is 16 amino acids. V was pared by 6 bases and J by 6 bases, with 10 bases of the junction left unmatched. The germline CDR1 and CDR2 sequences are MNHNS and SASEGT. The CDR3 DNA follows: TGTGCCAGCAGCGTTCTAGCGGGGGATATTCCCGGGGAGCTGTTTTTT. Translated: CASSVLAGDIPGELFF.

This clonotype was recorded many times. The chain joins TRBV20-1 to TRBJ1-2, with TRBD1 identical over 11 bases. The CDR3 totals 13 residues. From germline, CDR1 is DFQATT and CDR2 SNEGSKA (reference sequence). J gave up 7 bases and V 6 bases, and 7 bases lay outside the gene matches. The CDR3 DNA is TGCAGTGCGAAGGGGGACAGGGGGTTTGGCTACACCTTC. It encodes CSAKGDRGFGYTF.

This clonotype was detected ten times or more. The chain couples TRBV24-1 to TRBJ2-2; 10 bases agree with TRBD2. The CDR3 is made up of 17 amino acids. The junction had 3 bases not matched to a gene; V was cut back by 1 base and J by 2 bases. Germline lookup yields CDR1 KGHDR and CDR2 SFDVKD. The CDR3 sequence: CATSDFPSGGNTGELFF. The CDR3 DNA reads TGTGCCACCAGTGATTTTCCTAGCGGGGGCAACACCGGGGAGCTGTTTTTT.

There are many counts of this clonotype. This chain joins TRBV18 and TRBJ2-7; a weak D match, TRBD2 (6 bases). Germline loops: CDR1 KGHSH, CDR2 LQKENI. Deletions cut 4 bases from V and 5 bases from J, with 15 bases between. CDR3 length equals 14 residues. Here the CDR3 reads CASSLGGTLNEQYF. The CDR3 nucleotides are TGTGCCAGCTCACTCGGCGGGACGTTGAACGAGCAGTACTTC.

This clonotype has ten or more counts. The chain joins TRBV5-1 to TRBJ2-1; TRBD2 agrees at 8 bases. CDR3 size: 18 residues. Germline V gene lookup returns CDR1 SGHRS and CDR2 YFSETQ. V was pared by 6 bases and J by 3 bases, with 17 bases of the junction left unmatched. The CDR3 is CASTTLPYSGELYNEQFF. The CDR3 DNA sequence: TGCGCCAGCACAACCCTCCCATATAGCGGGGAGCTCTACAATGAGCAGTTCTTC.

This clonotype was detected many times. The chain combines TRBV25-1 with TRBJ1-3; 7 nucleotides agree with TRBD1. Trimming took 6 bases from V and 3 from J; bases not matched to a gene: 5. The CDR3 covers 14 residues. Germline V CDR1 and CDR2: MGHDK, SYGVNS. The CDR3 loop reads CASSRGGNGNTIYF. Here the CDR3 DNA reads TGTGCCAGCAGCCGAGGGGGCAATGGAAACACCATATATTTT.

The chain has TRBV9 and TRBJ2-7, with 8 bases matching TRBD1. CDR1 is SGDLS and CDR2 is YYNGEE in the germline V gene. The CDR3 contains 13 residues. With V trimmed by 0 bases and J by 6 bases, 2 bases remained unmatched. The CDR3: CASSVGTGTEQYF. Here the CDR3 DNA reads TGTGCCAGCAGCGTAGGGACAGGGACCGAGCAGTACTTC.

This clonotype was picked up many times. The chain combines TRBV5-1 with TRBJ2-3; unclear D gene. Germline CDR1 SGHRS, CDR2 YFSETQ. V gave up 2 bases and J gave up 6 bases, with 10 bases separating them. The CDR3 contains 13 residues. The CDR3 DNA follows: TGCGCCAGCAGCTTAGAGAGTTGGGATACGCAGTATTTT. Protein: CASSLESWDTQYF.

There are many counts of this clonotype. The CDR3, as DNA: TGTGCCAGCAGCGGGCTTCCGGCAGGGGGGACCTACGAGCAGTACTTC. Translation gives CASSGLPAGGTYEQYF. The rearrangement joins TRBV5-5 to TRBJ2-7, with D tentatively TRBD1 (7 bases). The germline V gene has CDR1 SGHKS and CDR2 YYEKEE (reference sequence). CDR3 size: 16 residues. V was trimmed by 4 bases and J by 2 bases, leaving 19 bases between them. Full variable domain (missing parts from reference TRBV5-5 and TRBJ2-7): DAGVTQSPTHLIKTRGQQVTLRCSPISGHKSVSWYQQVLGQGPQFIFQYYEKEERGRGNFPDRFSARQFPNYSSELNVNALLLGDSALYLCASSGLPAGGTYEQYFGPGTRLTVT.

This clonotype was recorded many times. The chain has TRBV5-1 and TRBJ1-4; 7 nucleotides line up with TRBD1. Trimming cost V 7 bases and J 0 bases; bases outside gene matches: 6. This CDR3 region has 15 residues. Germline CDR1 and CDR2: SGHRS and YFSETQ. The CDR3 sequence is CASRLGTATNEKLFF. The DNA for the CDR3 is TGCGCCAGCCGTCTCGGGACAGCAACTAATGAAAAACTGTTTTTT.

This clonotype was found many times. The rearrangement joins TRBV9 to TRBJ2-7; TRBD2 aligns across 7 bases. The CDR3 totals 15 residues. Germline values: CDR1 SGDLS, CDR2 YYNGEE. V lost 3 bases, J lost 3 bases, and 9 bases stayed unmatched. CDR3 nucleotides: TGTGCCAGCAGCGGACCTAGCGGATCGGGCTACGAGCAGTACTTC. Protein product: CASSGPSGSGYEQYF.

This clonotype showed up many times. For the CDR3, the DNA is TGTGCCAGCAGCCCCCGGGGGATGAACACTGAAGCTTTCTTT. Translated, it gives CASSPRGMNTEAFF. The chain couples TRBV7-8 to TRBJ1-1, with TRBD1 as a possible D gene (5 bases). V lost 5 bases and J lost 0, with 10 bases in between. The CDR3 is made up of 14 amino acids. CDR1 and CDR2 from the germline V gene are SGHVS and FQNEAQ. Looking up the rest from reference TRBV7-8 and TRBJ1-1 gives the full variable domain: GAGVSQSPRYKVAKRGQDVALRCDPISGHVSLFWYQQALGQGPEFLTYFQNEAQLDKSGLPSDRFFAERPEGSVSTLKIQRTQQEDSAVYLCASSPRGMNTEAFFGQGTRLTVV.

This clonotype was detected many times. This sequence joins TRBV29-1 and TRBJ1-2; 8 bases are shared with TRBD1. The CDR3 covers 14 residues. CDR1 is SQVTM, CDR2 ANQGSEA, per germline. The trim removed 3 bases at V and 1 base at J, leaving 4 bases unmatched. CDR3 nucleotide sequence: TGCAGCGTTGACACAGGGGGTGGTAACTATGGCTACACCTTC. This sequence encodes CSVDTGGGNYGYTF.

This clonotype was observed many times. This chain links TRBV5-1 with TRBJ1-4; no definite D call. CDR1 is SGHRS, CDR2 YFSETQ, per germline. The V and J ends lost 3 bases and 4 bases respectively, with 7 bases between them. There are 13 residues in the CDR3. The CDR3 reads CASSSSLNEKLFF. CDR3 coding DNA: TGCGCCAGCAGCTCCAGCCTTAATGAAAAACTGTTTTTT.

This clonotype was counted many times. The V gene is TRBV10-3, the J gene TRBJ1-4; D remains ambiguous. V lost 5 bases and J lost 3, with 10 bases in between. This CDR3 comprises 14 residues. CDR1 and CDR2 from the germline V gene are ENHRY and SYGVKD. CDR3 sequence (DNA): TGTGCCATCAGTCCGCTTGGAGCTAATGAAAAACTGTTTTTT. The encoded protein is CAISPLGANEKLFF.

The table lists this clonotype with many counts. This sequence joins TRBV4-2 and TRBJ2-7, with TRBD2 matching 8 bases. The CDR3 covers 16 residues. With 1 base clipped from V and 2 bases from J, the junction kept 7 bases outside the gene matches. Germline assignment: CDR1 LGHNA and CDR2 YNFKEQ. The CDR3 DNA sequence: TGTGCCAGCAGCCAAGGTTTAGCGGGACTCACCTACGAGCAGTACTTC. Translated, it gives CASSQGLAGLTYEQYF.

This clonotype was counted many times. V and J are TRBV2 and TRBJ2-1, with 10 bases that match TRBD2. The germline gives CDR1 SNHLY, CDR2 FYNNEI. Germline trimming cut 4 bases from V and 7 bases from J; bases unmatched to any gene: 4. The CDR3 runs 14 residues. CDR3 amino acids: CASSVAGGMNEQFF. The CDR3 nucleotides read TGTGCCAGCAGTGTAGCGGGGGGAATGAATGAGCAGTTCTTC.

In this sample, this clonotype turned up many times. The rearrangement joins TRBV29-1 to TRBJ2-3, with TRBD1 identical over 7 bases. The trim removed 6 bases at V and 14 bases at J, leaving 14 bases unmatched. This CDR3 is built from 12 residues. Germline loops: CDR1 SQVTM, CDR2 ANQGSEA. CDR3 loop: CSVGTDRADGYF. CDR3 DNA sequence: TGCAGCGTGGGGACAGATAGGGCGGATGGGTATTTT.

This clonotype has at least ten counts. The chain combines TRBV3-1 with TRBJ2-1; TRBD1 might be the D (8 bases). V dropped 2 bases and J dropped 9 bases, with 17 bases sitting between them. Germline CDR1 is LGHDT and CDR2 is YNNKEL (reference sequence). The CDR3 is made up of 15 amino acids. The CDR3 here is CASSQLRQGRGEQFF. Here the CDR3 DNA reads TGTGCCAGCAGCCAACTGCGACAGGGGAGGGGTGAGCAGTTCTTC.

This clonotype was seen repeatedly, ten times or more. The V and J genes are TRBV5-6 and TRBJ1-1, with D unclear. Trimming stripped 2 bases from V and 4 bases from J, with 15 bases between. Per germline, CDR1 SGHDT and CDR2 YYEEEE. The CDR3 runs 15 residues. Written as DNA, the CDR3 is TGTGCCAGCAGCTTCGAGATCGGACGAACCACTGAAGCTTTCTTT. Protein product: CASSFEIGRTTEAFF.

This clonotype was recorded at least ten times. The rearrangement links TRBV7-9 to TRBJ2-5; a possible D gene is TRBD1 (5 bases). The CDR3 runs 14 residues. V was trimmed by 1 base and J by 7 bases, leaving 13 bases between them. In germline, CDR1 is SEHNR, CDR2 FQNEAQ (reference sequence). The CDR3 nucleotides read TGTGCCAGCAGCTTAGTTACAGGCCAGGGGACCCAGTACTTC. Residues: CASSLVTGQGTQYF.

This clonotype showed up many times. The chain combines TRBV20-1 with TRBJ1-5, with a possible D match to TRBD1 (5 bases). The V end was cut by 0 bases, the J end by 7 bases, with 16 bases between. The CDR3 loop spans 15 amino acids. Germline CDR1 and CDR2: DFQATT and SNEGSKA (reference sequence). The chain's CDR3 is CSARDEGTSWQPQHF. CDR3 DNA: TGCAGTGCTAGAGATGAGGGGACGTCATGGCAGCCCCAGCATTTT.

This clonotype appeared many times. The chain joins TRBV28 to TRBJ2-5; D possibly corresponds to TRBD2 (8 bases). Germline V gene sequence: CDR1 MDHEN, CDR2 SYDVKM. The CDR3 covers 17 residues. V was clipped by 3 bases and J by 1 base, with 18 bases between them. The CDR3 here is CASSLGAGAGGQETQYF. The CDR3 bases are TGTGCCAGCAGTTTGGGAGCGGGGGCAGGGGGCCAAGAGACCCAGTACTTC.

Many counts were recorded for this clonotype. CDR3 in amino acids: CASSGFAGLGGYTF. DNA of the CDR3: TGTGCCAGCAGTGGGTTTGCGGGCCTGGGCGGCTACACCTTC. The V gene is TRBV12-3 or TRBV12-4, the J gene TRBJ1-2; D gene unclear. CDR3 length equals 14 residues. V was shortened by 5 bases and J by 8 bases, with 18 bases between the two germline ends.

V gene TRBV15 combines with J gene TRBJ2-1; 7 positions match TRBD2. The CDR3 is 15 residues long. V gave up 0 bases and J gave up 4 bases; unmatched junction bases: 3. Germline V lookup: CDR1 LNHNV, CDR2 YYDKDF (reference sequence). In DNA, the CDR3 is TGTGCCACCAGCAGAGAGCGGGGGATATACAATGAGCAGTTCTTC. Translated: CATSRERGIYNEQFF. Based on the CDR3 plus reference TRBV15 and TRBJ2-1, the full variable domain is DAMVIQNPRYQVTQFGKPVTLSCSQTLNHNVMYWYQQKSSQAPKLLFHYYDKDFNNEADTPDNFQSRRPNTSFCFLDIRSPGLGDTAMYLCATSRERGIYNEQFFGPGTRLTVL.

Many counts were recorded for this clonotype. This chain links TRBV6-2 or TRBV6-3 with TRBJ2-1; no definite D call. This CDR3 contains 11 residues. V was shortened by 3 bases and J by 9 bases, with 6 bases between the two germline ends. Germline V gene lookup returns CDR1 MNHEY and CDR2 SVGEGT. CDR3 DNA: TGTGCCAGCAGTTATGGCGGTGAGCAGTTCTTC. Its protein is CASSYGGEQFF.